Included here is one T cell receptor beta chain sequence, with context. This clonotype was detected a few times. Its antigen remains unidentified. No much larger clonotype is one base removed from it; base qualities were not supplied. The data derive from a study of CD8 T cells in ankylosing spondylitis (dated by TCRdb to 2016 to 2017). Turning to the overall study: T cell receptor beta repertoires were profiled in healthy donors and ankylosing spondylitis patients so that disease-linked TCR variants could be found. The whole study cohort included about a hundred healthy donors and 20 to 25 ankylosing spondylitis patients. Peripheral blood was sampled, and synovial fluid was also collected from ankylosing spondylitis patients.

TCRdb records Illumina HiSeq 2500 as the sequencer. Quantitative 5'-RACE with molecular barcodes was the method used to prepare the TCR beta libraries. The source study handled its data this way. Disease-linked TCR variants were identified with a new computational method built on a probabilistic model of VDJ rearrangement. TCRdb reprocessing: public reads trimmed at Q25 with fastp, clones called with MiXCR, in-frame beta chains kept. Identical CDR3 protein sequences are pooled into one entry, listed with their most common genes and DNA. The V and J calls come from TCRdb's annotation, not from the publication. A total of approximately 150,000 distinct CDR3 sequences appear in this sample, under 35% of them only once. The ten most abundant clones make up 4.5% to 6% of the sample. For each ankylosing spondylitis patient, the synovial fluid sample was matched to a blood sample from that same patient.

Beyond this particular receptor, the publication reports: A CD8+ phenotype was shown by the disease-linked clones, which were found at relatively low frequencies in peripheral blood. Some motif variants were previously reported in synovial fluid and blood of reactive arthritis patients, suggesting common disease-initiation mechanisms. Significant enrichment of the disease-linked clones was reported in matched synovial fluid samples from ankylosing spondylitis patients. A TCR beta motif made up of under ten highly homologous amino acid variants appeared to be characteristic of blood from ankylosing spondylitis patients.

The CDR3 starts with the cysteine, ends with the phenylalanine, and has 15 residues. Kept here is only the CDR3 DNA, which spans 45 bases and is read in frame from base 1. The germline V gene yields MDHEN for CDR1 and SYDVKM for CDR2. V is clipped by 3 bases and J by 0 bases, and the sequence between their germline boundaries is 8 bases long. Sequencing was done on a sample of synovial fluid, either unsorted or a sorted T cell fraction (not recorded which). The clonotype originates from a male donor with ankylosing spondylitis. The chain uses TRBV28 and TRBJ2-2, with TRBD1 perhaps the D gene, on 5 matching bases. For the CDR3, the sequence is CASSFRTPNTGELFF. The nucleotides read TGTGCCAGCAGTTTCAGGACACCGAACACCGGGGAGCTGTTTTTT.